This T cell receptor (beta chain) stems from a study of blood T cell repertoires in COVID-19. Using immunoSEQ multiplex PCR, the repertoire was profiled, and TCRdb retains in-frame clones only, with some absent. The sample has about 50,000 clones; about three quarters are singletons. This clone was counted only a few times. The germline V gene has CDR1 LNHDA and CDR2 SQIVND (reference sequence). The CDR3 totals 16 residues. Trimming took 4 bases from V and 6 from J; bases not matched to a gene: 11. The sequence came from a man between 45 and 60 years old with active or convalescent COVID-19. The chain uses TRBV19 and TRBJ2-2; 7 nucleotides agree with TRBD2. Material: peripheral blood. Here the CDR3 reads CASSRGRTGGAGELFF. In DNA form, the CDR3 reads TGTGCCAGTAGTAGAGGTCGGACGGGAGGTGCCGGGGAGCTGTTTTTT.